This TCR beta chain appears in the sequencing data of a study of T cell responses to AZD1222 COVID-19 vaccine. V dropped 5 bases and J dropped 9 bases, with 16 bases sitting between them. This CDR3 contains 13 residues. Findings and caveats of the study: CD4 TCRs linked to vaccination spanned spike, dominating at 160-218 and 743-854. Scientists sampled the repertoires only once the peak T cell response had passed.

TCRdb keeps only in-frame clones here, not all; method: immunoSEQ multiplex PCR. Of 50,000 or so clones listed, around nine tenths are singletons. About this clone: Its specificity is unknown.

Sequencing used peripheral blood, obtained 28 days after the second AZD1222 dose. The clonotype comes from an adult who received the AZD1222 COVID-19 vaccine. J is TRBJ1-1 and V is TRBV12-3 or TRBV12-4; weak D call: TRBD1 (6 bases). Written as DNA, the CDR3 is TGTGCCAGCAGTGCGGGGACCGGGACAAAAGCTTTCTTT. Translation gives CASSAGTGTKAFF.